These 29 T cell receptor beta chains were all obtained from the same sample, sequenced in a study of blood T cell repertoires in COVID-19. Profiled with immunoSEQ multiplex PCR; TCRdb holds only in-frame clones, not every one. This table holds 200,000 to 250,000 clones, around 80% found once. Sequencing was performed on peripheral blood. These receptors all come from a woman in her 70s with acute or convalescent COVID-19.

The J gene is TRBJ2-1, the V gene TRBV29-1; 7 positions match TRBD2. J lost 0 bases, V lost 8 bases, and 19 bases had no gene match. This CDR3 is built from 18 residues. From germline, CDR1 is SQVTM and CDR2 ANQGSEA. CDR3 amino acids: CSFQGLADKLSSYNEQFF. The DNA of the CDR3 is TGCAGCTTCCAAGGGCTAGCGGATAAACTGAGCTCCTACAATGAGCAGTTCTTC.

J is TRBJ1-2 and V is TRBV5-1; TRBD1 matches 8 bases. The junction had 6 bases not matched to a gene; V was cut back by 4 bases and J by 7 bases. CDR1 is SGHRS and CDR2 is YFSETQ in the germline V gene. This CDR3 region has 13 residues. This CDR3 is CASSHKDRVGYTF. The DNA of the CDR3 is TGCGCCAGCAGCCACAAGGACAGGGTTGGCTACACCTTC.

The J gene is TRBJ2-5, the V gene TRBV5-8; 7 bases line up with TRBD1. V shed 3 bases, J shed 1 base, and the junction held 3 bases outside the gene matches. The germline gives CDR1 SGHTS, CDR2 YDEGEE. CDR3 length: 14 residues. The CDR3: CASSSHRGQETQYF. In nucleotides, the CDR3 is TGTGCCAGCAGCTCTCACAGGGGCCAAGAGACCCAGTACTTC.

The chain is built from TRBV7-2 and TRBJ1-2; 10 bases are shared with TRBD1. Per the germline V gene, CDR1 is SGHTA and CDR2 is FQGNSA. CDR3 size: 14 residues. With V trimmed by 7 bases and J by 3 bases, 5 bases remained unmatched. CDR3 sequence reads: CASTHGTGDYGYTF. CDR3 bases: TGTGCCAGCACCCACGGGACAGGGGACTATGGCTACACCTTC.

The chain carries TRBV7-9 and TRBJ2-1; possible D gene TRBD1, 7 bases. The CDR3 contains 16 residues. Trimming stripped 5 bases from V and 9 bases from J, with 23 bases between. The germline V gene has CDR1 SEHNR and CDR2 FQNEAQ (reference sequence). The CDR3 DNA sequence: TGTGCCAGCAGCGCCCAACGAACCCAGGGGGGAACTGAGCAGTTCTTC. It specifies CASSAQRTQGGTEQFF.

This clone came up once. This chain uses TRBV30 with TRBJ2-1, with TRBD1 matching 8 bases. This CDR3 spans 15 amino acids. The V gene end was trimmed by 2 bases and the J gene end by 7 bases; junction bases not matched to a gene: 10. From germline, CDR1 is GTSNPN and CDR2 SVGIG (reference sequence). CDR3 sequence reads: CAWSLFGTGINEQFF. CDR3 DNA sequence: TGTGCCTGGAGTCTCTTTGGGACAGGTATTAATGAGCAGTTCTTC.

The chain carries TRBV30 and TRBJ1-6, with a weak D call TRBD1 (6 bases). Germline V gene sequence: CDR1 GTSNPN, CDR2 SVGIG (reference sequence). The CDR3 covers 13 residues. Trimming removed 5 bases from V and 10 bases from J, with 15 bases in between. The CDR3 is CAWSGGAVSPLHF. The CDR3 nucleotides read TGTGCCTGGTCTGGGGGGGCCGTGTCACCCCTCCACTTT.

The rearrangement joins TRBV2 to TRBJ1-2, with 11 bases that match TRBD1. CDR1 and CDR2 (germline): SNHLY, FYNNEI. CDR3 length equals 14 residues. With V trimmed by 5 bases and J by 6 bases, 5 bases remained unmatched. The CDR3 DNA follows: TGTGCCAGCAGTCTCGGACAGGGGGCGGATGGCTACACCTTC. The encoded protein is CASSLGQGADGYTF. Full variable domain (outside the CDR3, taken from reference TRBV2 and TRBJ1-2): EPEVTQTPSHQVTQMGQEVILRCVPISNHLYFYWYRQILGQKVEFLVSFYNNEISEKSEIFDDQFSVERPDGSNFTLKIRSTKLEDSAMYFCASSLGQGADGYTFGSGTRLTVV.

V is TRBV5-1 and J is TRBJ2-6; possibly TRBD1 for D (6 bases). This CDR3 has 16 amino acids. Germline V gives CDR1 SGHRS, CDR2 YFSETQ. The V gene lost 4 bases and the J gene lost 0 bases, with 11 bases spanning the gap. The CDR3 coding sequence is TGCGCCAGCAGCACGACAGGTGTCTCTGGGGCCAACGTCCTGACTTTC. Its translation is CASSTTGVSGANVLTF. Combining the CDR3 with reference TRBV5-1 and TRBJ2-6 gives the whole variable domain KAGVTQTPRYLIKTRGQQVTLSCSPISGHRSVSWYQQTPGQGLQFLFEYFSETQRNKGNFPGRFSGRQFSNSRSEMNVSTLELGDSALYLCASSTTGVSGANVLTFGAGSRLTVL.

The genes are TRBV19 and TRBJ1-3, with D unclear. Germline CDR1 reads LNHDA; CDR2 reads SQIVND (reference sequence). Trimming stripped 6 bases from V and 7 bases from J, with 13 bases between. This CDR3 has 13 residues. The DNA for the CDR3 is TGTGCCAGTAGCTCAAGTTTCGGGAACACCATATATTTT. Its translation is CASSSSFGNTIYF. The variable domain in full, with the rest retrieved from reference TRBV19 and TRBJ1-3, is DGGITQSPKYLFRKEGQNVTLSCEQNLNHDAMYWYRQDPGQGLRLIYYSQIVNDFQKGDIAEGYSVSREKKESFPLTVTSAQKNPTAFYLCASSSSFGNTIYFGEGSWLTVV.

J is TRBJ2-1 and V is TRBV9; TRBD2 agrees at 15 bases. Trimming took 3 bases from V and 7 from J; bases not matched to a gene: 11. The length of the CDR3 is 18 residues. In germline, CDR1 is SGDLS, CDR2 YYNGEE. CDR3 region: CASSATGTSGGKGNEQFF. DNA of the CDR3: TGTGCCAGCAGCGCAACCGGGACTAGCGGGGGGAAAGGGAATGAGCAGTTCTTC.

The chain employs TRBV4-1 and TRBJ1-4; 7 bases agree with TRBD1. CDR1 and CDR2 from the germline V gene are MGHRA and YSYEKL. Trimming took 4 bases from V and 11 from J; bases not matched to a gene: 13. This CDR3 spans 15 amino acids. CDR3 residues: CASSRDRAQGSKLFF. The CDR3 nucleotides are TGCGCCAGCAGCCGCGACAGGGCCCAGGGGTCCAAACTGTTTTTT.

The rearrangement links TRBV4-3 to TRBJ2-1, with D possibly being TRBD2 (5 bases). V was cut by 5 bases and J by 5 bases, with 13 bases left in between. This CDR3 spans 14 amino acids. The germline V gene has CDR1 LGHNA and CDR2 YSLEER. This CDR3 is CASSFYPSHNEQFF. The CDR3 DNA follows: TGCGCCAGCAGCTTCTATCCTAGCCACAATGAGCAGTTCTTC.

This clone has only one observation. The rearrangement joins TRBV4-1 to TRBJ2-1, with TRBD2 identical over 13 bases. CDR1 MGHRA and CDR2 YSYEKL come from the germline V gene. The J segment lost 8 bases and the V segment lost 0 bases, leaving 4 bases of the junction unmatched. CDR3 length: 16 amino acids. The CDR3 loop is CASSQELAGGFYEQFF. The CDR3 DNA sequence: TGCGCCAGCAGCCAAGAACTAGCGGGGGGGTTCTATGAGCAGTTCTTC.

V usage is TRBV7-6 and J usage is TRBJ1-4; the D is unclear. Trimming left V 0 bases short and J 5 bases short, with 16 bases between. The CDR3 extends over 17 amino acids. Germline CDR1 SGHVS, CDR2 FNYEAQ. DNA for the CDR3: TGTGCCAGCAGCTTAGCCGCCGCGCCAGCGCAAAATGAAAAACTGTTTTTT. Amino acid sequence: CASSLAAAPAQNEKLFF.

In DNA form, the CDR3 reads TGCAGCGTTGAAGATCAGCGGGTGGCGGATACGCAGTATTTT. Translating gives CSVEDQRVADTQYF. The chain combines TRBV29-1 with TRBJ2-3, with a possible D match to TRBD2 (6 bases). The CDR3 has 14 amino acids. CDR1 and CDR2 from the germline V gene are SQVTM and ANQGSEA. Trimming stripped 0 bases from V and 6 bases from J, with 13 bases between.

The count of this clone is one. The J gene is TRBJ2-5, the V gene TRBV27; 7 positions match TRBD1. The V gene's germline CDR1 is MNHEY and CDR2 SMNVEV (reference sequence). The length of the CDR3 is 13 residues. V shed 4 bases, J shed 5 bases, and the junction held 4 bases outside the gene matches. The CDR3 DNA sequence: TGTGCCAGCAGTTATAGGGGGCGGGAGACCCAGTACTTC. It translates to CASSYRGRETQYF.

The CDR3 region has the DNA TGTGCCATCAGTGAGTCCCAGGGGCCGGGACTAGCGGAGCAGTACTTC. Translating it yields CAISESQGPGLAEQYF. The chain is built from TRBV10-3 and TRBJ2-7, with 10 bases matching TRBD2. The CDR3 consists of 16 residues. After removal of 0 bases from V and 7 bases from J, the junction contained 9 bases not matched to a gene. Germline V gene sequence: CDR1 ENHRY, CDR2 SYGVKD.

The chain recombines TRBV12-3 or TRBV12-4 with TRBJ1-6; D is unclear. The CDR3 runs to 12 residues. Trimming shortened V by 8 bases and J by 8 bases, and 10 bases separated the two germline ends. The CDR3 region is CASGGSDSPLHF. The CDR3 nucleotides read TGTGCCAGCGGAGGTTCAGATTCACCCCTCCACTTT.

This clone was detected only once. The V and J genes are TRBV6-2 or TRBV6-3 and TRBJ2-3, with 9 bases identical to TRBD2. CDR3 length: 18 amino acids. Per the germline V gene, CDR1 is MNHEY and CDR2 is SVGEGT. The trim removed 0 bases at V and 1 base at J, leaving 8 bases unmatched. The chain's CDR3 is CASSYSLAGGHGTDTQYF. Here the CDR3 DNA reads TGTGCCAGCAGTTACTCACTGGCGGGGGGGCACGGCACAGATACGCAGTATTTT.

The V gene is TRBV3-1 (or the pseudogene TRBV3-2), the J gene TRBJ2-7; 7 bases line up with TRBD1. Trimming removed 1 base from V and 2 bases from J; junction bases left unmatched: 2. The germline gives CDR1 LGHDT, CDR2 YNNKEL (reference sequence). This CDR3 comprises 14 residues. The CDR3 DNA is TGTGCCAGCAGCCAAGCCGGGACAGCCTACGAGCAGTACTTC. Its translation: CASSQAGTAYEQYF.

This clone was detected a few times. The rearrangement joins TRBV6-5 to TRBJ2-2; 9 bases line up with TRBD1. Germline CDR1 is MNHEY and CDR2 is SVGAGI. The CDR3 totals 14 residues. J gave up 7 bases and V 7 bases, and 7 bases lay outside the gene matches. The CDR3 sequence is CASKIGTGSGELFF. The DNA for the CDR3 is TGTGCCAGCAAAATAGGGACAGGGAGCGGGGAGCTGTTTTTT.

In this sample, this clone turned up once. The chain carries TRBV18 and TRBJ2-3, with unresolved D. Germline V gene data show CDR1 as KGHSH and CDR2 as LQKENI. Trimming pared 2 bases from V and 3 bases from J, leaving 12 bases between. This CDR3 is built from 15 residues. This chain's CDR3 is CASSPNGGGTDTQYF. The CDR3 nucleotides are TGTGCCAGCTCACCAAACGGTGGTGGTACAGATACGCAGTATTTT.

The CDR3 region has the DNA TGTGCCAGTAGTATTCGTGGGACTAGCGATGTTGAGCAGTTCTTC. It yields the protein CASSIRGTSDVEQFF. This chain uses TRBV19 with TRBJ2-1; TRBD2 matches at 10 bases. With 3 bases clipped from V and 9 bases from J, the junction kept 8 bases outside the gene matches. The CDR3 runs to 15 residues. Germline V gene data show CDR1 as LNHDA and CDR2 as SQIVND (reference sequence). Variable domain in full (rest from reference TRBV19 and TRBJ2-1): DGGITQSPKYLFRKEGQNVTLSCEQNLNHDAMYWYRQDPGQGLRLIYYSQIVNDFQKGDIAEGYSVSREKKESFPLTVTSAQKNPTAFYLCASSIRGTSDVEQFFGPGTRLTVL.

This clone was seen a handful of times. V is TRBV5-4 and J is TRBJ1-2, with TRBD1 as a possible D gene (5 bases). The germline V gene has CDR1 SGHNT and CDR2 YYREEE (reference sequence). The CDR3 length is 16 residues. V was shortened by 1 base and J by 4 bases, with 17 bases between the two germline ends. The CDR3 loop is CASSLPGRQSIYGYTF. CDR3 nucleotide sequence: TGTGCCAGCAGCTTGCCCGGCCGACAGTCAATCTATGGCTACACCTTC.

The chain has TRBV2 and TRBJ2-3; 9 positions agree with TRBD2. Germline V gives CDR1 SNHLY, CDR2 FYNNEI. This CDR3 has 15 amino acids. The V gene end was trimmed by 3 bases and the J gene end by 4 bases; junction bases not matched to a gene: 5. This chain's CDR3 is CASSDRAGGSDTQYF. The CDR3 nucleotides read TGTGCCAGCAGTGACCGAGCGGGGGGCTCAGATACGCAGTATTTT. The entire variable domain, with the rest obtained from reference TRBV2 and TRBJ2-3, is as follows: EPEVTQTPSHQVTQMGQEVILRCVPISNHLYFYWYRQILGQKVEFLVSFYNNEISEKSEIFDDQFSVERPDGSNFTLKIRSTKLEDSAMYFCASSDRAGGSDTQYFGPGTRLTVL.

The V gene is TRBV11-2, the J gene TRBJ1-4; possible D gene TRBD1, 5 bases. V was clipped by 5 bases and J by 8 bases, with 15 bases between them. CDR3 length equals 14 residues. CDR1 is SGHAT and CDR2 is FQNNGV in the germline V gene. DNA for the CDR3: TGTGCCAGCAGCAGGGGATTAGGTGGAGAAAAACTGTTTTTT. It specifies CASSRGLGGEKLFF.

This clone came up a few times. The CDR3 sequence is CATATGGNQPQHF. DNA of the CDR3: TGTGCCACCGCGACAGGGGGCAATCAGCCCCAGCATTTT. The V call is TRBV19, the J call TRBJ1-5; 8 positions agree with TRBD1. The CDR3 contains 13 residues. Germline CDR1 reads LNHDA; CDR2 reads SQIVND (reference sequence). V shed 10 bases and J 2 bases; nucleotides not matched to a gene: 4.

V gene TRBV4-3 combines with J gene TRBJ1-4; D is unclear. CDR1 is LGHNA and CDR2 is YSLEER in the germline V gene. The CDR3 runs 16 residues. V lost 2 bases and J lost 0, with 10 bases in between. The CDR3 DNA sequence: TGCGCCAGCAGCCAATTGTACAGAGCAACTAATGAAAAACTGTTTTTT. Protein sequence: CASSQLYRATNEKLFF.